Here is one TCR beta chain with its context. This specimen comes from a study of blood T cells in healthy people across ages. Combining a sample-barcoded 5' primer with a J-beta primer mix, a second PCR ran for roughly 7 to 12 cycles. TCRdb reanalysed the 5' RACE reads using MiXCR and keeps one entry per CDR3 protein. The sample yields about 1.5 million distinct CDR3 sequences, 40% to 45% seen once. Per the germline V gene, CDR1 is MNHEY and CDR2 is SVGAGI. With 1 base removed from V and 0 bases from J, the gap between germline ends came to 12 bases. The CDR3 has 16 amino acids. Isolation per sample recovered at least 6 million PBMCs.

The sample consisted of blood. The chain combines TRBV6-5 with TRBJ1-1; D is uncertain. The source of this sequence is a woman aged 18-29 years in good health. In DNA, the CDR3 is TGTGCCAGCAGTTACTACCCCCACAGAATGAACACTGAAGCTTTCTTT. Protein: CASSYYPHRMNTEAFF.